Listed below are T cell receptor beta chains from one sample, sequenced in a study of blood T cells in healthy people across ages. MiXCR was run by TCRdb on the 5' RACE reads, yielding one entry per CDR3 protein. The table includes roughly 680,000 distinct CDR3 sequences, about 21% detected once. Sequenced material: blood. Source of these receptors: a man in his 70s in good health. Both conserved end residues are trimmed from each CDR3.

j_call: TRBJ2-5; v_call: TRBV12-3/TRBV12-4; cdr3_aa: ASSRRTSGRRETQY
j_call: TRBJ2-2; v_call: TRBV5-6; cdr3_aa: ASSLGGRNWAGELF
j_call: TRBJ2-7; v_call: TRBV20-1; cdr3_aa: SARPGSHLGEQY
j_call: TRBJ2-7; v_call: TRBV5-1; cdr3_aa: ASSRGGEGYEQY
j_call: TRBJ2-2; v_call: TRBV6-4; cdr3_aa: ASSDSGRNTGELF
j_call: TRBJ2-7; v_call: TRBV6-5; cdr3_aa: ASSYFPAGVSSYEQY
j_call: TRBJ2-5; v_call: TRBV20-1; cdr3_aa: SAIAGGVGETQY
j_call: NA; v_call: TRBV6-1; cdr3_aa: ASRGTIHSYEQY
j_call: TRBJ2-7; v_call: TRBV24-1; cdr3_aa: ATSDSRQPPYEQY
j_call: TRBJ2-1; v_call: TRBV20-1; cdr3_aa: SARVMEQF
j_call: TRBJ2-5; v_call: TRBV11-2; cdr3_aa: ASSQGGEPLETQY
j_call: TRBJ2-6; v_call: TRBV7-8; cdr3_aa: ASSVPGAPSGANVLT
j_call: TRBJ1-2; v_call: TRBV7-9; cdr3_aa: ASSFFGQGNYGYT
j_call: TRBJ2-3; v_call: TRBV24-1; cdr3_aa: ATSSGTSGIGVTDTDTQY
j_call: TRBJ2-7; v_call: TRBV25-1; cdr3_aa: ASSEPRDGEQY
j_call: TRBJ2-5; v_call: TRBV24-1; cdr3_aa: ATSDPPGDETQY
j_call: TRBJ2-7; v_call: TRBV3-1; cdr3_aa: ASSLAGTSGQYEQY
j_call: TRBJ2-7; v_call: TRBV4-1; cdr3_aa: ASSQVGGAGSYEQY
j_call: TRBJ1-1; v_call: TRBV3-1; cdr3_aa: ASSLGSVSLNTEAF
j_call: NA; v_call: TRBV7-9; cdr3_aa: AGSFGGTLVEEQY
j_call: TRBJ2-1; v_call: TRBV9; cdr3_aa: ASSVESWSYNEQF
j_call: TRBJ2-3; v_call: TRBV30; cdr3_aa: AWSGTSGSGRTQY
j_call: TRBJ2-3; v_call: TRBV19; cdr3_aa: ASTSLDTQY
j_call: TRBJ2-7; v_call: TRBV27; cdr3_aa: ASSYGLAVGSQY
j_call: TRBJ1-5; v_call: TRBV12-3/TRBV12-4; cdr3_aa: ASSFFRVPQPQH
j_call: TRBJ1-5; v_call: TRBV4-2; cdr3_aa: ASSGDRADQPRH
j_call: TRBJ1-4; v_call: TRBV10-3; cdr3_aa: AISSDRATNEKLF
j_call: TRBJ1-4; v_call: TRBV4-3; cdr3_aa: ASSQEARQAEKLF
j_call: NA; v_call: TRBV7-6; cdr3_aa: ASSLSGISYEQY
j_call: TRBJ2-3; v_call: TRBV6-1; cdr3_aa: ASSGPREGRGDTQY